This T cell receptor (beta chain) emerged from a study of blood T cell repertoires in COVID-19. At the level of the study: Specimens from acute and convalescent COVID-19 originated in the United States, Italy and Spain. In each case, the material was cDNA or gDNA derived from T cells, B-cell-depleted T cells, or PBMCs.

Germline values: CDR1 SGDLS, CDR2 YYNGEE. The V gene lost 0 bases and the J gene lost 0 bases, with 15 bases spanning the gap. The CDR3 spans 17 residues. Original data processing: How many nucleated cells were present was estimated from reference gene primer amplification. Clones were read by immunoSEQ multiplex PCR, and TCRdb kept only the in-frame ones, dropping some. V and J calls and clone size are copied from that table; D and trimming were computed from the DNA. The data show more than 300,000 clones, about 82% seen once. This rearrangement joins TRBV9 to TRBJ1-1; no definite D call. What was sequenced was peripheral blood. The TCR originated in a woman between 50 and 59 years old with acute or convalescent COVID-19. Here the CDR3 DNA reads TGTGCCAGCAGCGTAGATCCGAGGGCGGCGATGAACACTGAAGCTTTCTTT. Its protein product is CASSVDPRAAMNTEAFF.